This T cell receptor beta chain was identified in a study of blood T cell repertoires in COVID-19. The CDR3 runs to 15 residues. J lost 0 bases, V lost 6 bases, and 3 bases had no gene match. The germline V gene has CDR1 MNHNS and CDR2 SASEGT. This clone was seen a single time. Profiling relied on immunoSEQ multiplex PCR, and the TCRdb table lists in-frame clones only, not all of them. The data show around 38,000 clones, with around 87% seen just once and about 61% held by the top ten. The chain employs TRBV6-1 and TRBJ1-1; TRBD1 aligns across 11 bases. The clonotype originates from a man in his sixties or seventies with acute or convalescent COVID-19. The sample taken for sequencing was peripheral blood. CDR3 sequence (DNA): TGTGCCAGCAGGGGGACAGGGGGTTTGAACACTGAAGCTTTCTTT. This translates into CASRGTGGLNTEAFF.